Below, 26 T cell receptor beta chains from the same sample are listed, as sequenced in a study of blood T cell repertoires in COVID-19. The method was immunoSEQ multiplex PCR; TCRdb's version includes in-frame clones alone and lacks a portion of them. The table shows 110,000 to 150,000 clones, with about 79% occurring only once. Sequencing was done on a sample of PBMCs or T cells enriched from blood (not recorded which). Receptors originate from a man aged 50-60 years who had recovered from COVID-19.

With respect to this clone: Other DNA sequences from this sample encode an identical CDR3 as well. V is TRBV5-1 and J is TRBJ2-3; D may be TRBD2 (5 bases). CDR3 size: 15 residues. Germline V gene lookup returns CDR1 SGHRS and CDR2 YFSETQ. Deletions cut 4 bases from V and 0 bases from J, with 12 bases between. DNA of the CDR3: TGCGCCAGCAGCCTCGGACTGGCTAGCACAGATACGCAGTATTTT. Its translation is CASSLGLASTDTQYF.

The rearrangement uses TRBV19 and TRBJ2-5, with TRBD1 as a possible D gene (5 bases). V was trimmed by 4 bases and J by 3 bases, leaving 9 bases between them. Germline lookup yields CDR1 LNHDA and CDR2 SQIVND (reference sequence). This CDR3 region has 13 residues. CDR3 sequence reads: CASSSDSEETQYF. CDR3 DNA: TGTGCCAGTAGTAGTGACAGCGAAGAGACCCAGTACTTC.

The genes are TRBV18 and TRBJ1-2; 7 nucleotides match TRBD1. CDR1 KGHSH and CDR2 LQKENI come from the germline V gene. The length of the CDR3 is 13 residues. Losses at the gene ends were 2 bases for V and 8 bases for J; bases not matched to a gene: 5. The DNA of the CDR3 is TGTGCCAGCTCACCAGGACAGGATCAGGGCTACACCTTC. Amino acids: CASSPGQDQGYTF.

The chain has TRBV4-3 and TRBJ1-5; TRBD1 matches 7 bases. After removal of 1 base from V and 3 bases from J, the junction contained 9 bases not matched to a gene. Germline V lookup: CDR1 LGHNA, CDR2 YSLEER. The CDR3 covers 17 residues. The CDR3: CASSQATGEAHNQPQHF. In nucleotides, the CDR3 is TGCGCCAGCAGCCAAGCCACAGGGGAAGCTCACAATCAGCCCCAGCATTTT.

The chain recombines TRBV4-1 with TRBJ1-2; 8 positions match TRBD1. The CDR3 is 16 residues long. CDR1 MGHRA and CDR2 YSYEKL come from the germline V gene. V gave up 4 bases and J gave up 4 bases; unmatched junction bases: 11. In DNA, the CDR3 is TGCGCCAGCAGCCGAGGAGGGACAGGTCGAAGCTATGGCTACACCTTC. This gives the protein CASSRGGTGRSYGYTF.

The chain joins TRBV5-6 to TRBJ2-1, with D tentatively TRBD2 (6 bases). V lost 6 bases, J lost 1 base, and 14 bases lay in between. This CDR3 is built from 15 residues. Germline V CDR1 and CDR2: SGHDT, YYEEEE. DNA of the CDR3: TGTGCCAGCAACCGGGACTCCCGGTCCTACAATGAGCAGTTCTTC. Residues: CASNRDSRSYNEQFF. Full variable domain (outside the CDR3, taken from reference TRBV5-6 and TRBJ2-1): DAGVTQSPTHLIKTRGQQVTLRCSPKSGHDTVSWYQQALGQGPQFIFQYYEEEERQRGNFPDRFSGHQFPNYSSELNVNALLLGDSALYLCASNRDSRSYNEQFFGPGTRLTVL.

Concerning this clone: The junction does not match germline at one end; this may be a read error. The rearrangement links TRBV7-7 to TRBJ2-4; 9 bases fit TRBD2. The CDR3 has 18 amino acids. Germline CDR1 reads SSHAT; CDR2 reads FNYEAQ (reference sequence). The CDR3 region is CASTSDIGASGEKNIQYF. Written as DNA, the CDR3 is TGTGCTAGCACCTCTGACATCGGGGCTAGCGGGGAGAAAAACATTCAGTACTTC.

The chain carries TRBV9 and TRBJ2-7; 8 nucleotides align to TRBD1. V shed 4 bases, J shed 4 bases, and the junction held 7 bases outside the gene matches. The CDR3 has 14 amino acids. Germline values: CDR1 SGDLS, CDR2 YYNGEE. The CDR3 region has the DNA TGTGCCAGCAGCTCACACGGGACAGGTTACGAGCAGTACTTC. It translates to CASSSHGTGYEQYF. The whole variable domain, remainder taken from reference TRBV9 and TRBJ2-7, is DSGVTQTPKHLITATGQRVTLRCSPRSGDLSVYWYQQSLDQGLQFLIQYYNGEERAKGNILERFSAQQFPDLHSELNLSSLELGDSALYFCASSSHGTGYEQYFGPGTRLTVT.

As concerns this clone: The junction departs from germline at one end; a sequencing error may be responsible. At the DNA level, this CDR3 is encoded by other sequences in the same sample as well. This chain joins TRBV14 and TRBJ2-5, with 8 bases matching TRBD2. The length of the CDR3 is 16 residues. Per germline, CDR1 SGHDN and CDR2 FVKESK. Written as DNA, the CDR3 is TGTGCTAGCAGCCAAGATAGAGGGACTAGGCAAGAGACCCAGTACTTC. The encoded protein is CASSQDRGTRQETQYF.

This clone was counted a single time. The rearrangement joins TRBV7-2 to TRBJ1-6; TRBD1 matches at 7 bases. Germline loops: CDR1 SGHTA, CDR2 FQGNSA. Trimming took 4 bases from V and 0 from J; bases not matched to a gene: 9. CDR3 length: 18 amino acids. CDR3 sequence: CASSSDPGQSSYNSPLHF. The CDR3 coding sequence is TGTGCCAGCAGCTCGGACCCGGGACAGAGCTCCTATAATTCACCCCTCCACTTT.

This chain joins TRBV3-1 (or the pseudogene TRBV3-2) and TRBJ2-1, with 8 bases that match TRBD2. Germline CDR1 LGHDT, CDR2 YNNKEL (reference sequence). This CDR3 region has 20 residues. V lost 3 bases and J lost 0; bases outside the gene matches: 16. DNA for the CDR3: TGTGCCAGCAGCCACAAGGTAGGCGGGGGGCCCTCTAGCTCCTACAATGAGCAGTTCTTC. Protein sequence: CASSHKVGGGPSSSYNEQFF.

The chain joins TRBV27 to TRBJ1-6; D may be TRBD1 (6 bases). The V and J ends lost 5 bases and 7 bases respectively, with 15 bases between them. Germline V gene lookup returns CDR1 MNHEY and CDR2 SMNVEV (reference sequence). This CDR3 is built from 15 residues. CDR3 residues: CASSGLAGVNSPLHF. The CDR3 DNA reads TGTGCCAGCAGTGGCCTCGCAGGGGTGAATTCACCCCTCCACTTT.

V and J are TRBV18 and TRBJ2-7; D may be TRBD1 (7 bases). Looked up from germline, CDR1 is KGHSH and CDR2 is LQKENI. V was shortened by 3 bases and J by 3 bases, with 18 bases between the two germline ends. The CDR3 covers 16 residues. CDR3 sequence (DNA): TGTGCCAGCTCACCCTCCTTCGGACAGGACTACTACGAGCAGTACTTC. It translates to CASSPSFGQDYYEQYF.

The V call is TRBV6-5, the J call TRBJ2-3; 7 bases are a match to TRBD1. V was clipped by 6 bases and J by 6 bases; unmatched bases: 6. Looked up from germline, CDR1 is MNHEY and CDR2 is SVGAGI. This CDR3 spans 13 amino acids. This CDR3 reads CASSPTGTDTQYF. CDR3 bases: TGTGCCAGCAGCCCGACAGGGACGGATACGCAGTATTTT.

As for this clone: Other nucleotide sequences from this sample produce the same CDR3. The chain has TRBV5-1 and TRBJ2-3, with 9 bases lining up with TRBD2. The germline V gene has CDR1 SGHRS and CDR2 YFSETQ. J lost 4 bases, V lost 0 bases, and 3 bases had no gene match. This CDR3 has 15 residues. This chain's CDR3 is CASSLAAGGPDTQYF. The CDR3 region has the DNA TGCGCCAGCAGCTTGGCTGCGGGGGGGCCAGATACGCAGTATTTT.

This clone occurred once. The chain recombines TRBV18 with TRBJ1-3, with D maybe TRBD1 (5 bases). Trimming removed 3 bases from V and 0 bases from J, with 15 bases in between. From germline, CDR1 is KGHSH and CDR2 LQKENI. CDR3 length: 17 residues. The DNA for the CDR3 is TGTGCCAGCTCACCGGTACGCCAGGGAAACTCTGGAAACACCATATATTTT. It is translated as CASSPVRQGNSGNTIYF.

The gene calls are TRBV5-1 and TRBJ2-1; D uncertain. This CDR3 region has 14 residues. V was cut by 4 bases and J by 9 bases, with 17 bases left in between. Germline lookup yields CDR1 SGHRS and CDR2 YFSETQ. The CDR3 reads CASSTELGSIEQFF. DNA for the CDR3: TGCGCCAGCAGCACCGAGCTCGGGTCTATTGAGCAGTTCTTC.

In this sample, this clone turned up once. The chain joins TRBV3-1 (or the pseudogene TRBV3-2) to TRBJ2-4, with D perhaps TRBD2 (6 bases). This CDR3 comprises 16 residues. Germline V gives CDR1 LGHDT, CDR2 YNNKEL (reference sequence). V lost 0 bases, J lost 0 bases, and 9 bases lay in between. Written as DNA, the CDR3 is TGTGCCAGCAGCCAAGAGGGGGGAATAGCCAAAAACATTCAGTACTTC. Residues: CASSQEGGIAKNIQYF.

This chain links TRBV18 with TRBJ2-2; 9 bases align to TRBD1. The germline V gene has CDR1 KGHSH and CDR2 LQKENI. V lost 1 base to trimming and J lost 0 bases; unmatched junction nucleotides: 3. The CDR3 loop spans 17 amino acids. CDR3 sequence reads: CASSPLRTGANTGELFF. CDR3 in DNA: TGTGCCAGCTCACCACTACGGACAGGGGCGAACACCGGGGAGCTGTTTTTT.

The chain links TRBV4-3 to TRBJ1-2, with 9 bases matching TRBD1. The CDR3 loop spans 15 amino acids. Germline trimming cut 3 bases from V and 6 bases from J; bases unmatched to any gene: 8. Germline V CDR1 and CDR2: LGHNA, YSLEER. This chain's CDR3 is CASSQGPGQGNGYTF. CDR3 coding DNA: TGCGCCAGCAGCCAGGGACCGGGACAGGGTAATGGCTACACCTTC.

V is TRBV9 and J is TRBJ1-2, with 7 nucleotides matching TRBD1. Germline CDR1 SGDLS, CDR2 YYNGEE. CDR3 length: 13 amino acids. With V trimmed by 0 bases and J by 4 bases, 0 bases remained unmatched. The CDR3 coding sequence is TGTGCCAGCAGCGTAGGGGACAGCTATGGCTACACCTTC. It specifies CASSVGDSYGYTF.

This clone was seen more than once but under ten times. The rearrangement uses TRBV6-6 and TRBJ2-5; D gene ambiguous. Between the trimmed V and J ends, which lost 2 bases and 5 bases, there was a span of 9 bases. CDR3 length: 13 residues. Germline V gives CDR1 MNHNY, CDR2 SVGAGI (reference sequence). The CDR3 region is CASSYGRKETQYF. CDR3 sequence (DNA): TGTGCCAGCAGTTACGGCAGAAAGGAGACCCAGTACTTC.

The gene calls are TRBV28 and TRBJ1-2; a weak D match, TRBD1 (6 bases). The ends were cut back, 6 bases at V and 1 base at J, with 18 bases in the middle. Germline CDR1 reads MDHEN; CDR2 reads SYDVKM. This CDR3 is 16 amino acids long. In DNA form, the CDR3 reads TGTGCCAGCAGCACACCTAGGGGGGGACTTAACTATGGCTACACCTTC. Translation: CASSTPRGGLNYGYTF.

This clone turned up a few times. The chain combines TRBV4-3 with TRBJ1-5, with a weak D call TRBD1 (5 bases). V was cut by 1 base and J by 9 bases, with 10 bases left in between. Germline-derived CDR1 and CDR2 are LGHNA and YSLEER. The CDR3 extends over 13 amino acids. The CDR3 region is CASSQGQGGPQHF. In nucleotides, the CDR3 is TGCGCCAGCAGCCAAGGGCAGGGAGGGCCCCAGCATTTT.

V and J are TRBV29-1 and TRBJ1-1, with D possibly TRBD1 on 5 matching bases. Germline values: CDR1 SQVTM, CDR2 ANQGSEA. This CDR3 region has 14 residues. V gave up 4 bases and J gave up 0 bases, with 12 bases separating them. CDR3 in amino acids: CSVVGPRVNTEAFF. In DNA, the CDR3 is TGCAGCGTTGTAGGGCCCAGGGTGAACACTGAAGCTTTCTTT.

CDR3 nucleotides: TGTGCCAGCAACGAGGGGGCCTCGCCCCAGCATTTT. This sequence encodes CASNEGASPQHF. The rearrangement links TRBV25-1 to TRBJ1-5, with 7 positions matching TRBD1. The germline V gene encodes CDR1 MGHDK and CDR2 SYGVNS. The CDR3 consists of 12 residues. Losses at the gene ends were 7 bases for V and 9 bases for J; bases not matched to a gene: 6.